The clone carrying this T cell receptor (beta chain) occurred once. The target antigen is unknown. The entry originates in a study of cytomegalovirus exposure and HLA in healthy donors. Study-level results: Segments of the TCR beta V type were, in most cases, productive about 87% or about 30% of the time in an earlier analysis.

Trimming stripped 1 base from V and 3 bases from J, with 18 bases between. The CDR3 covers 17 residues. Per germline, CDR1 SNHLY and CDR2 FYNNEI. Researchers ran the PCR with 60 Vbeta and 13 Jbeta primers. Profiled with immunoSEQ multiplex PCR; TCRdb holds only in-frame clones, not every one. The profile shows almost 70,000 clones, around 70% of them singletons. The chain combines TRBV2 with TRBJ1-1; weak D call: TRBD1 (6 bases). This clonotype originated in a male donor in good health and CMV-seropositive. Sequencing was performed on PBMCs. The CDR3 loop reads CASSEGVQGRMDTEAFF. The DNA of the CDR3 is TGTGCCAGCAGTGAAGGAGTACAGGGAAGGATGGACACTGAAGCTTTCTTT.